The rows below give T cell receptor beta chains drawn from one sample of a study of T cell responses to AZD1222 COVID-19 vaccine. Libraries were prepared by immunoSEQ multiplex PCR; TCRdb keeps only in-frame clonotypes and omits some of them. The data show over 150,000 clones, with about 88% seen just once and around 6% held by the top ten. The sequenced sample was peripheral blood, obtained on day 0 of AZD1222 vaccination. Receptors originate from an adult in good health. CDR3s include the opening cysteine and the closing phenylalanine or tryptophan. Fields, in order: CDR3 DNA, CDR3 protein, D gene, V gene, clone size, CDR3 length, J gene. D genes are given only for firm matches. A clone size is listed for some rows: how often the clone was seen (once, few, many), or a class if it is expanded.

DNA: TGCAGTGCTAGGTCCCGCGAGCAGTACTTC; CDR3: CSARSREQYF; D: -; V: TRBV20-1; size: -; length: 10; J: TRBJ2-7
DNA: TGCGCCAGCAGCTTGGCCCCCTATGGCGGAACCTACGAGCAGTACTTC; CDR3: CASSLAPYGGTYEQYF; D: -; V: TRBV5-1; size: -; length: 16; J: TRBJ2-7
DNA: TGTGCCTGGAGTGTAGCGGGAGCCACAGATACGCAGTATTTT; CDR3: CAWSVAGATDTQYF; D: TRBD2; V: TRBV30; size: -; length: 14; J: TRBJ2-3
DNA: TGTGCCAGCAGGGGACAGGGGGGCAATCAGCCCCAGCATTTT; CDR3: CASRGQGGNQPQHF; D: TRBD1; V: TRBV28; size: -; length: 14; J: TRBJ1-5
DNA: TGCAGCGTTCGGCCGCGTAACTATGGCTACACCTTC; CDR3: CSVRPRNYGYTF; D: -; V: TRBV29-1; size: -; length: 12; J: TRBJ1-2
DNA: TGTGCCAGCAGCCATAACATTTTCAACCAGGGGGTGGCAGATACGCAGTATTTT; CDR3: CASSHNIFNQGVADTQYF; D: TRBD1; V: TRBV4-2; size: once; length: 18; J: TRBJ2-3
DNA: TGTGCCAGCAGCCCGGGTTTCAGAGGGCCGGGCGAAAAACTGTTTTTT; CDR3: CASSPGFRGPGEKLFF; D: -; V: TRBV5-5; size: -; length: 16; J: TRBJ1-4
DNA: TGTGCCAGCAGCTTAGGGGGGCCCGGCTATGGCTACACCTTC; CDR3: CASSLGGPGYGYTF; D: -; V: TRBV11-2; size: -; length: 14; J: TRBJ1-2
DNA: TGTGCCAGCAGTTTGGAGGGTCCTCTATTACCCTACGAGCAGTACTTC; CDR3: CASSLEGPLLPYEQYF; D: -; V: TRBV28; size: once; length: 16; J: TRBJ2-7
DNA: TGTGCCTCGAACGAGGGATGGGGCACTGAAGCTTTCTTT; CDR3: CASNEGWGTEAFF; D: -; V: TRBV24-1; size: -; length: 13; J: TRBJ1-1
DNA: TGTGCCAGCAGCTCGACTAGGGATGAGCAGTTCTTC; CDR3: CASSSTRDEQFF; D: -; V: TRBV7-9; size: -; length: 12; J: TRBJ2-1
DNA: TGTGCCAGCAGCGTGGCCGGGACAGGGGGCCACACTGAAGCTTTCTTT; CDR3: CASSVAGTGGHTEAFF; D: TRBD1; V: TRBV9; size: few; length: 16; J: TRBJ1-1
DNA: TGCGCCAGCAGCCAAGAGTTGCAGGGGGGCACAGATACGCAGTATTTT; CDR3: CASSQELQGGTDTQYF; D: TRBD1; V: TRBV4-3; size: once; length: 16; J: TRBJ2-3
DNA: TGTGCCAGCAGCGTAGGACAGTCCGAAGCTTTCTTT; CDR3: CASSVGQSEAFF; D: -; V: TRBV6-5; size: -; length: 12; J: TRBJ1-1
DNA: TGTGCCAGCCAGTTTGCAACTAATGAAAAACTGTTTTTT; CDR3: CASQFATNEKLFF; D: -; V: TRBV19; size: -; length: 13; J: TRBJ1-4
DNA: TGTGCCAGCAGCTTAGAGGGAGTGCGGTACGAGCAGTACTTC; CDR3: CASSLEGVRYEQYF; D: -; V: TRBV7-8; size: -; length: 14; J: TRBJ2-7
DNA: TGCAGTGGCTTTCGCCTGGGTCGGGACAGGGGGGGAGAGACCCAGTACTTC; CDR3: CSGFRLGRDRGGETQYF; D: TRBD1; V: TRBV29-1; size: -; length: 17; J: TRBJ2-5
DNA: TGTGCCAGCAGCCGTATCAGGGGGACTAGCACAGATACGCAGTATTTT; CDR3: CASSRIRGTSTDTQYF; D: -; V: TRBV7-9; size: -; length: 16; J: TRBJ2-3
DNA: TGTGCCAGCAGCCAAGATGGGCAGGGTCGTTATGGCTACACCTTC; CDR3: CASSQDGQGRYGYTF; D: -; V: TRBV4-2; size: -; length: 15; J: TRBJ1-2
DNA: TGTGCCAGCAGCGTCCAGGGGAAGGGGGACACTGAAGCTTTCTTT; CDR3: CASSVQGKGDTEAFF; D: -; V: TRBV9; size: once; length: 15; J: TRBJ1-1
DNA: TGTGCCAGCAGTTTGCCCGGGGGACAGGGTGGCTACACCTTC; CDR3: CASSLPGGQGGYTF; D: TRBD1; V: TRBV28; size: -; length: 14; J: TRBJ1-2
DNA: TGTGCCAGCAGCTTAGGACTAGCGGATTCCTACAATGAGCAGTTCTTC; CDR3: CASSLGLADSYNEQFF; D: TRBD2; V: TRBV7-9; size: -; length: 16; J: TRBJ2-1
DNA: TGTGCCAGCAGTTCCGCCGGGCAGGGGTCCGCCGAGCAGTACTTC; CDR3: CASSSAGQGSAEQYF; D: -; V: TRBV28; size: -; length: 15; J: TRBJ2-7
DNA: TGTGCCAGCAGTTTAGGTCCCGGGGAGCTGTTTTTT; CDR3: CASSLGPGELFF; D: -; V: TRBV28; size: -; length: 12; J: TRBJ2-2
DNA: TGTGCCAGCAGCCTAACCGGGACAGGGTTCGATACGCAGTATTTT; CDR3: CASSLTGTGFDTQYF; D: TRBD1; V: TRBV5-8; size: -; length: 15; J: TRBJ2-3
DNA: TGTGCCAGCAGCTTGGGCAGGGTGAGCTCCTACGAGCAGTACTTC; CDR3: CASSLGRVSSYEQYF; D: -; V: TRBV5-4; size: -; length: 15; J: TRBJ2-7
DNA: TGTGCCAGCAGCTTAGTTTTGACAGGGGTTGGTAGGACTGAAGCTTTCTTT; CDR3: CASSLVLTGVGRTEAFF; D: TRBD1; V: TRBV7-2; size: -; length: 17; J: TRBJ1-1
DNA: TGTGCCGCCGCGAAGGGAAGGGATACTGAAGCTTTCTTT; CDR3: CAAAKGRDTEAFF; D: -; V: TRBV2; size: -; length: 13; J: TRBJ1-1
DNA: TGCGCCAGCAGCCAAGGGACCCAATTGGCCCTCCACTTT; CDR3: CASSQGTQLALHF; D: -; V: TRBV4-3; size: once; length: 13; J: TRBJ1-6
DNA: TGTGCCAGCAGCTTAATAAACAGTGACAATGAGCAGTTCTTC; CDR3: CASSLINSDNEQFF; D: -; V: TRBV7-2; size: once; length: 14; J: TRBJ2-1
DNA: TGTGCCAGCAGCCCAATCAACGAGCAGTACTTC; CDR3: CASSPINEQYF; D: -; V: TRBV7-9; size: -; length: 11; J: TRBJ2-7
DNA: TGTGCCAGCAGCTTAGACAGAAATAGCAATCAGCCCCAGCATTTT; CDR3: CASSLDRNSNQPQHF; D: -; V: TRBV7-2; size: -; length: 15; J: TRBJ1-5
DNA: TGTGCCAGCAGCTTAGTAGGGTTAGGGCGATACCAAGAGACCCAGTACTTC; CDR3: CASSLVGLGRYQETQYF; D: -; V: TRBV7-9; size: once; length: 17; J: TRBJ2-5
DNA: TGCAGCGTCCCTGATGCGTCAGATACGCAGTATTTT; CDR3: CSVPDASDTQYF; D: -; V: TRBV29-1; size: -; length: 12; J: TRBJ2-3
DNA: TGTGCCAGCAGCAATCACGCCAGCCCTGATACGCAGTATTTT; CDR3: CASSNHASPDTQYF; D: -; V: TRBV7-3; size: -; length: 14; J: TRBJ2-3
DNA: TGTGCCAGCAGCGTAGAATTGAACACTGAAGCTTTCTTT; CDR3: CASSVELNTEAFF; D: -; V: TRBV9; size: -; length: 13; J: TRBJ1-1
DNA: TGTGCCAGTAGTATCGGACTAGCGGGATCTCGCTCCTACAATGAGCAGTTCTTC; CDR3: CASSIGLAGSRSYNEQFF; D: TRBD2; V: TRBV19; size: -; length: 18; J: TRBJ2-1